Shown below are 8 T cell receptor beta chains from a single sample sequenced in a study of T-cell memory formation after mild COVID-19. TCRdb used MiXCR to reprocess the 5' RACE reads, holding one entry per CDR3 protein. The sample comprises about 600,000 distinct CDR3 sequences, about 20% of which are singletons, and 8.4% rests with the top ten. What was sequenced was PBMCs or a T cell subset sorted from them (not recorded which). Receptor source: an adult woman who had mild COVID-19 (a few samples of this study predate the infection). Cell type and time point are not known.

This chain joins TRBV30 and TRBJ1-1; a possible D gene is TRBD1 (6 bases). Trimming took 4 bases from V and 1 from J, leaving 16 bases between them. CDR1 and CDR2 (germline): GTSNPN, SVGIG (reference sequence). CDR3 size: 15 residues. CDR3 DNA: TGTGCCTGGAAGTTTAGGACAGTGCGGAACACTGAAGCTTTCTTT. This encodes CAWKFRTVRNTEAFF. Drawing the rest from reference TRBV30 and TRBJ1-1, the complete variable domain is SQTIHQWPATLVQPVGSPLSLECTVEGTSNPNLYWYRQAAGRGLQLLFYSVGIGQISSEVPQNLSASRPQDRQFILSSKKLLLSDSGFYLCAWKFRTVRNTEAFFGQGTRLTVV.

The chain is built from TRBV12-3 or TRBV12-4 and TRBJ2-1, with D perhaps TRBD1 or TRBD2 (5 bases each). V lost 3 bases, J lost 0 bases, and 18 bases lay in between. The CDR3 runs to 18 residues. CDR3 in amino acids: CASSLPPGGRSSYNEQFF. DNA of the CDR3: TGTGCCAGCAGTTTGCCACCTGGGGGTAGGAGCTCCTACAATGAGCAGTTCTTC.

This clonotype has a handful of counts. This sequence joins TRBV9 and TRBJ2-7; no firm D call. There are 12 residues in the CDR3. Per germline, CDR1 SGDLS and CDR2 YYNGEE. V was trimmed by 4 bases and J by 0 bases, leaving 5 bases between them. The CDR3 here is CASSPFSYEQYF. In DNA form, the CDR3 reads TGTGCCAGCAGCCCTTTCTCCTACGAGCAGTACTTC.

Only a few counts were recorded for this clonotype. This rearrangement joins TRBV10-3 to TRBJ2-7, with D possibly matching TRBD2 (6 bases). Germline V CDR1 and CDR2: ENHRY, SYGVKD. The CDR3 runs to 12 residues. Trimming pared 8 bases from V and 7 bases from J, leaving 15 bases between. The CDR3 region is CAIATAGREQYF. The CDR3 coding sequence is TGTGCCATCGCCACGGCGGGGAGGGAGCAGTACTTC.

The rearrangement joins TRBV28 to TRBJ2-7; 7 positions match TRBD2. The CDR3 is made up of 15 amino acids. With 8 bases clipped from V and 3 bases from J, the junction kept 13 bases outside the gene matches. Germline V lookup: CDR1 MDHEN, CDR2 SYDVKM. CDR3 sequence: CASSVRLGGDYEQYF. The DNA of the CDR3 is TGTGCCAGCTCCGTGCGTCTGGGAGGGGACTACGAGCAGTACTTC.

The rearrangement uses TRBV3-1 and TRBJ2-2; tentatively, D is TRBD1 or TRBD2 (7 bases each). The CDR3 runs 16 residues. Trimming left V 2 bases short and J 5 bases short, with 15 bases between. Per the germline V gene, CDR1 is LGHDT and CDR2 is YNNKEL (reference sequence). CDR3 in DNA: TGTGCCAGCAGCCAATACACAGGGGAGGGAACCGGGGAGCTGTTTTTT. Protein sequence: CASSQYTGEGTGELFF.

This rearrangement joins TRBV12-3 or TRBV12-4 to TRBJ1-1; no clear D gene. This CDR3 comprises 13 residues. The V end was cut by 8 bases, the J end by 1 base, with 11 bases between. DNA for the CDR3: TGTGCCAGCCTGAGACGGGGGAACACTGAAGCTTTCTTT. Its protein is CASLRRGNTEAFF.

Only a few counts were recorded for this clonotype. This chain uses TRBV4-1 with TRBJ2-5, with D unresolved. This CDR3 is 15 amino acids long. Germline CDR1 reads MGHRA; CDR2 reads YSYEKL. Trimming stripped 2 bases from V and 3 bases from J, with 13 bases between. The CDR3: CASSQQELPEETQYF. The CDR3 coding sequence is TGCGCCAGCAGCCAACAAGAGCTCCCGGAAGAGACCCAGTACTTC.